A selection of T cell receptor beta chains follows, all from one sample in a study of blood T cell repertoires in COVID-19. Libraries were prepared by immunoSEQ multiplex PCR; TCRdb keeps only in-frame clonotypes and omits some of them. The sample comprises about 110,000 clones, roughly 80% of which are singletons, and 16% rests with the top ten. The sequenced material came from peripheral blood. The receptors derive from a woman aged 60-70 years with acute or convalescent COVID-19. Each CDR3 is given with its conserved first and last residue. The order of the fields is D gene, V gene, J gene, clone size, CDR3 DNA, CDR3 protein. The D gene is left open where the match is weak. Clone sizes are given selectively: once, few, many, or a class where the clone is expanded.

d_gene: .; v_gene: TRBV12-5; j_gene: TRBJ2-7; abundance: .; CDR3nt: TGTGCTAGTGGTATAGGGGCAGGAACTCTCCACGAGCAGTACTTC; CDR3aa: CASGIGAGTLHEQYF
d_gene: .; v_gene: TRBV29-1; j_gene: TRBJ1-1; abundance: .; CDR3nt: TGCAGCGTTGGGAGAGGCACTGAAGCTTTCTTT; CDR3aa: CSVGRGTEAFF
d_gene: TRBD1; v_gene: TRBV9; j_gene: TRBJ1-2; abundance: once; CDR3nt: TGTGCCAGCAGCCCAAGTGCCACAGGGGAGTATAACTATGGCTACACCTTC; CDR3aa: CASSPSATGEYNYGYTF
d_gene: .; v_gene: TRBV30; j_gene: TRBJ1-1; abundance: few; CDR3nt: TGTGCCTGGATAAAGGGAGATGGCACTGAAGCTTTCTTT; CDR3aa: CAWIKGDGTEAFF
d_gene: .; v_gene: TRBV2; j_gene: TRBJ1-6; abundance: .; CDR3nt: TGTGCCAGCAGTGAACAGGGTGGAAATTCACCCCTCCACTTT; CDR3aa: CASSEQGGNSPLHF
d_gene: .; v_gene: TRBV5-1; j_gene: TRBJ2-2; abundance: once; CDR3nt: TGCGCCAGCAGAGGAGGAGTCACCGGGGAGCTGTTTTTT; CDR3aa: CASRGGVTGELFF
d_gene: TRBD1; v_gene: TRBV29-1; j_gene: TRBJ1-1; abundance: .; CDR3nt: TGCAGCGTTGAAGATACAGGGGTCGAGATTGAAGCTTTCTTT; CDR3aa: CSVEDTGVEIEAFF
d_gene: TRBD1; v_gene: TRBV18; j_gene: TRBJ1-6; abundance: .; CDR3nt: TGTGCCAGCTCACCACAGACAGGGACTGCTTCACCCCTCCACTTT; CDR3aa: CASSPQTGTASPLHF
d_gene: TRBD1; v_gene: TRBV2; j_gene: TRBJ1-1; abundance: .; CDR3nt: TGTGCCAGCAGTCGACAGGGGGCGAACACTGAAGCTTTCTTT; CDR3aa: CASSRQGANTEAFF
d_gene: TRBD2; v_gene: TRBV11-3; j_gene: TRBJ2-5; abundance: once; CDR3nt: TGTGCCAGCAGCTTAGGTAGCGGGGAGTGGGAGACCCAGTACTTC; CDR3aa: CASSLGSGEWETQYF
d_gene: .; v_gene: TRBV19; j_gene: TRBJ2-2; abundance: .; CDR3nt: TGTGCCAGTAGTGCTCAGGGCCCCGGGGAGCTGTTTTTT; CDR3aa: CASSAQGPGELFF
d_gene: .; v_gene: TRBV19; j_gene: TRBJ1-5; abundance: .; CDR3nt: TGTGCCAGTAGTCCTAGTGTTTGGCGGCCCCAGCATTTT; CDR3aa: CASSPSVWRPQHF
d_gene: .; v_gene: TRBV9; j_gene: TRBJ1-1; abundance: .; CDR3nt: TGTGCCAGCAGCATTCAGGGGAGCACTGAAGCTTTCTTT; CDR3aa: CASSIQGSTEAFF
d_gene: TRBD1; v_gene: TRBV9; j_gene: TRBJ2-1; abundance: .; CDR3nt: TGTGCCAGCAGCCCCCCTCGCCGAAGGGGGCCGGGTGAGCAGTTCTTC; CDR3aa: CASSPPRRRGPGEQFF
d_gene: TRBD2; v_gene: TRBV9; j_gene: TRBJ2-5; abundance: .; CDR3nt: TGTGCCAGCAGCGTGGGGCTAGCGGGGGAAGAGACCCAGTACTTC; CDR3aa: CASSVGLAGEETQYF
d_gene: TRBD1; v_gene: TRBV2; j_gene: TRBJ1-4; abundance: .; CDR3nt: TGTGCCATAATCCCCTGGACAGGGTCTAAACTGTTTTTT; CDR3aa: CAIIPWTGSKLFF
d_gene: .; v_gene: TRBV4-3; j_gene: TRBJ1-5; abundance: .; CDR3nt: TGCGCCAGCAGCCCAGATTCGAGCCGTCGGCCCCAGCATTTT; CDR3aa: CASSPDSSRRPQHF
d_gene: .; v_gene: TRBV30; j_gene: TRBJ1-3; abundance: few; CDR3nt: TGTGCCTGGGGGAAGGCGGGGACGGGAAACACCATATATTTT; CDR3aa: CAWGKAGTGNTIYF
d_gene: .; v_gene: TRBV13; j_gene: TRBJ2-1; abundance: .; CDR3nt: TGTGCCAGCAGCTTGCTTCAGGGTGAGCAGTTCTTC; CDR3aa: CASSLLQGEQFF
d_gene: TRBD2; v_gene: TRBV6-2/TRBV6-3; j_gene: TRBJ2-3; abundance: .; CDR3nt: TGTGCCAGCAGTTACCGGAGGCGGGGGGGAGTAGATACGCAGTATTTT; CDR3aa: CASSYRRRGGVDTQYF
d_gene: .; v_gene: TRBV28; j_gene: TRBJ2-3; abundance: .; CDR3nt: TGTGCCAGCAGTTCGGGTTTTAGCACAGATACGCAGTATTTT; CDR3aa: CASSSGFSTDTQYF
d_gene: TRBD1; v_gene: TRBV7-2; j_gene: TRBJ2-7; abundance: .; CDR3nt: TGTGCCAGCAGCTTAGGAGGACCGGGACAGACCAACTACGAGCAGTACTTC; CDR3aa: CASSLGGPGQTNYEQYF
d_gene: .; v_gene: TRBV6-5; j_gene: TRBJ2-5; abundance: .; CDR3nt: TGTGCCAGCAGGGGCTGGGAGACCCAGTACTTC; CDR3aa: CASRGWETQYF
d_gene: .; v_gene: TRBV3-1/TRBV3-2; j_gene: TRBJ1-2; abundance: .; CDR3nt: TGTGCCAGCAGCCAATGCCGGGCGGGTGGCTACACCTTC; CDR3aa: CASSQCRAGGYTF
d_gene: TRBD1; v_gene: TRBV24-1; j_gene: TRBJ2-7; abundance: few; CDR3nt: TGTGCCACCAGTGATTTGCCCCGGACAGGGGAGATCGGGCAGTACTTC; CDR3aa: CATSDLPRTGEIGQYF
d_gene: .; v_gene: TRBV9; j_gene: TRBJ1-4; abundance: few; CDR3nt: TGTGCCAGCAGCGTAGCTGAAGGGAGGGCGGGTGAAAAACTGTTTTTT; CDR3aa: CASSVAEGRAGEKLFF
d_gene: .; v_gene: TRBV28; j_gene: TRBJ1-3; abundance: .; CDR3nt: TGTGCCAGCAGCAACCTCCCCCGGGGAGCAGGAAACACCATATATTTT; CDR3aa: CASSNLPRGAGNTIYF
d_gene: .; v_gene: TRBV7-3; j_gene: TRBJ2-2; abundance: .; CDR3nt: TGTGCCAGCAGCTCTCTAAACACCGGGGAGCTGTTTTTT; CDR3aa: CASSSLNTGELFF
d_gene: .; v_gene: TRBV6-2/TRBV6-3; j_gene: TRBJ2-1; abundance: few; CDR3nt: TGTGCCAGCAGTTACTCGGTGTCTCAGGCCAAAACATGGAATGAGCAGTTCTTC; CDR3aa: CASSYSVSQAKTWNEQFF